A selection of T cell receptor beta chains follows, all from one sample in a study of T cell responses to AZD1222 COVID-19 vaccine. TCRdb's copy holds only in-frame clones and misses some; the assay was immunoSEQ multiplex PCR. The sample lists roughly 120,000 clones, 75% to 90% occurring once. The source was peripheral blood, collected 28 days after the second AZD1222 dose. These receptors were taken from an adult who received the AZD1222 COVID-19 vaccine. Each CDR3 is given with its conserved first and last residue. A D gene is named only where the DNA matches it firmly. Not every row has a clone size; where given, it reads once, few, many or a size class.

D gene: TRBD1; J gene: TRBJ1-6; clone size: few; V gene: TRBV19; CDR3 DNA: TGTGCCAGTCCGGGACAGGTGTATAATTCACCCCTCCACTTT; CDR3 protein: CASPGQVYNSPLHF
D gene: TRBD2; J gene: TRBJ2-2; clone size: .; V gene: TRBV2; CDR3 DNA: TGTGCCAGCTTTAGCGGGGACGCGAACACCGGGGAGCTGTTTTTT; CDR3 protein: CASFSGDANTGELFF
D gene: TRBD1; J gene: TRBJ1-1; clone size: .; V gene: TRBV7-2; CDR3 DNA: TGTGCCAGCAGCTCCTCCGCGGGACAGGGGGCGAGCACTGAAGCTTTCTTT; CDR3 protein: CASSSSAGQGASTEAFF
D gene: TRBD1; J gene: TRBJ2-7; clone size: .; V gene: TRBV28; CDR3 DNA: TGTGCCAGCGGGGACAGGGGGCTCAACGAGCAGTACTTC; CDR3 protein: CASGDRGLNEQYF
D gene: .; J gene: TRBJ1-5; clone size: .; V gene: TRBV7-9; CDR3 DNA: TGTGCCAGCAGCTCCGCGGGGGCGCTCAATCAGCCCCAGCATTTT; CDR3 protein: CASSSAGALNQPQHF
D gene: .; J gene: TRBJ2-7; clone size: .; V gene: TRBV11-2; CDR3 DNA: TGTGCCAGCAGCTTAGCGCAAAGCTCCTACGAGCAGTACTTC; CDR3 protein: CASSLAQSSYEQYF
D gene: .; J gene: TRBJ1-2; clone size: .; V gene: TRBV28; CDR3 DNA: TGTGCCAGCAGTTCACCAGCCTATGGCTACACCTTC; CDR3 protein: CASSSPAYGYTF
D gene: .; J gene: TRBJ1-1; clone size: once; V gene: TRBV9; CDR3 DNA: TGTGCCAGCAGCCCAGTGCAGCAATGGCGTGAAGCTTTCTTT; CDR3 protein: CASSPVQQWREAFF
D gene: .; J gene: TRBJ2-3; clone size: .; V gene: TRBV5-1; CDR3 DNA: TGCGCCAGCAGCCTGGGGGTCGATCCGCTTCACACAGATACGCAGTATTTT; CDR3 protein: CASSLGVDPLHTDTQYF
D gene: .; J gene: TRBJ1-6; clone size: .; V gene: TRBV6-4; CDR3 DNA: TGTGCCAGCAGTGACCCCGGGACTCCCCGGGGCAATTCACCCCTCCACTTT; CDR3 protein: CASSDPGTPRGNSPLHF
D gene: .; J gene: TRBJ2-1; clone size: few; V gene: TRBV14; CDR3 DNA: TGTGCCAGCAGCCAAGATTGGCCCCTATTGGTAGGCACGTACAATGAGCAGTTCTTC; CDR3 protein: CASSQDWPLLVGTYNEQFF
D gene: TRBD2; J gene: TRBJ2-2; clone size: .; V gene: TRBV6-5; CDR3 DNA: TGTGCCAGCAGCGGAGCGGGGGGTAACACCGGGGAGCTGTTTTTT; CDR3 protein: CASSGAGGNTGELFF
D gene: TRBD1; J gene: TRBJ2-3; clone size: .; V gene: TRBV5-1; CDR3 DNA: TGCGCCAGCAGCGGTGGGCAGGGGGTAGATACGCAGTATTTT; CDR3 protein: CASSGGQGVDTQYF
D gene: .; J gene: TRBJ1-6; clone size: .; V gene: TRBV3-1/TRBV3-2; CDR3 DNA: TGTGCCAGCAGCCAAGATCGTAGGGGCAGCGGGTATAATTCACCCCTCCACTTT; CDR3 protein: CASSQDRRGSGYNSPLHF
D gene: .; J gene: TRBJ2-7; clone size: .; V gene: TRBV28; CDR3 DNA: TGTGCCAGCAGTTTATTGGGTGCCGAGCAGTACTTC; CDR3 protein: CASSLLGAEQYF
D gene: .; J gene: TRBJ2-1; clone size: .; V gene: TRBV5-5; CDR3 DNA: TGTGCCAGCAGCTTGAGGGATCCCAATGAGCAGTTCTTC; CDR3 protein: CASSLRDPNEQFF
D gene: .; J gene: TRBJ2-1; clone size: .; V gene: TRBV28; CDR3 DNA: TGTGCCAGCAAAAAGACCAATGAGCAGTTCTTC; CDR3 protein: CASKKTNEQFF
D gene: .; J gene: TRBJ1-4; clone size: .; V gene: TRBV4-1; CDR3 DNA: TGCGCCAGCAGCCAGGGGACGGACGGTGGTGAAAAACTGTTTTTT; CDR3 protein: CASSQGTDGGEKLFF
D gene: TRBD1; J gene: TRBJ1-3; clone size: .; V gene: TRBV7-6; CDR3 DNA: TGTGCCAGCAGCTTGGAGGCGGGACAGGGGGCGTTCGGAAACACCATATATTTT; CDR3 protein: CASSLEAGQGAFGNTIYF
D gene: TRBD1; J gene: TRBJ1-2; clone size: .; V gene: TRBV5-1; CDR3 DNA: TGCGCCAGCAGCTTGGGATGGACAGGGGACTATGGCTACACCTTC; CDR3 protein: CASSLGWTGDYGYTF
D gene: .; J gene: TRBJ1-5; clone size: .; V gene: TRBV4-2; CDR3 DNA: TGTGCCAGCAGCCAAGTCCGGTGGGATCAGCCCCAGCATTTT; CDR3 protein: CASSQVRWDQPQHF
D gene: .; J gene: TRBJ1-2; clone size: .; V gene: TRBV7-2; CDR3 DNA: TGTGCCAGCAGCTCAAACCCCTCTTATGGCTACACCTTC; CDR3 protein: CASSSNPSYGYTF
D gene: .; J gene: TRBJ1-3; clone size: .; V gene: TRBV3-1/TRBV3-2; CDR3 DNA: TGTGCCAGCAGCCAATTACGGGGACGGATCTCTGGAAACACCATATATTTT; CDR3 protein: CASSQLRGRISGNTIYF
D gene: .; J gene: TRBJ2-5; clone size: .; V gene: TRBV14; CDR3 DNA: TGTGCCAGCAGCGGAAGGGTCCAAGAGACCCAGTACTTC; CDR3 protein: CASSGRVQETQYF
D gene: TRBD1; J gene: TRBJ2-5; clone size: .; V gene: TRBV28; CDR3 DNA: TGTGCCAGCAGTTCTCCCCAGGGACAGCCGCAAGAGACCCAGTACTTC; CDR3 protein: CASSSPQGQPQETQYF
D gene: .; J gene: TRBJ1-1; clone size: .; V gene: TRBV11-2; CDR3 DNA: TGTGCCAGCAGCTTAGCCCAGACTCGGGGAGCTTTCTTT; CDR3 protein: CASSLAQTRGAFF
D gene: .; J gene: TRBJ1-1; clone size: .; V gene: TRBV4-1; CDR3 DNA: TGCGCCAGCAGCGAGCAACGTAGGGTGAACACTGAAGCTTTCTTT; CDR3 protein: CASSEQRRVNTEAFF
D gene: TRBD1; J gene: TRBJ1-4; clone size: .; V gene: TRBV6-5; CDR3 DNA: TGTGCCAGCAAAACTTACAGGGGGCCGGATGAAAAACTGTTTTTT; CDR3 protein: CASKTYRGPDEKLFF
D gene: TRBD1; J gene: TRBJ1-6; clone size: .; V gene: TRBV19; CDR3 DNA: TGTGCCAGTAGTGGCCGGACAGGGGGCGATTGGAATTCACCCCTCCACTTT; CDR3 protein: CASSGRTGGDWNSPLHF
D gene: TRBD2; J gene: TRBJ2-2; clone size: .; V gene: TRBV3-1/TRBV3-2; CDR3 DNA: TGTGCCAGCAGCCTCCCGTGGGGGCTAGCGGGGGACACCGGGGAGCTGTTTTTT; CDR3 protein: CASSLPWGLAGDTGELFF
D gene: .; J gene: TRBJ2-7; clone size: few; V gene: TRBV28; CDR3 DNA: TGTGCCAGCACCGACCTCGCCTCCTACGAGCAGTACTTC; CDR3 protein: CASTDLASYEQYF
D gene: TRBD1; J gene: TRBJ1-2; clone size: .; V gene: TRBV19; CDR3 DNA: TGTGCCACCACTTCCAACCCGGGACAGGCGTATGGCTACACCTTC; CDR3 protein: CATTSNPGQAYGYTF
D gene: TRBD2; J gene: TRBJ2-5; clone size: .; V gene: TRBV28; CDR3 DNA: TGTGCCAGCAGGACTAGCGGGGGGGTTCAAGAGACCCAGTACTTC; CDR3 protein: CASRTSGGVQETQYF
D gene: .; J gene: TRBJ2-3; clone size: .; V gene: TRBV23-1; CDR3 DNA: TGCGCCACCAAGACTGACGTCGCAGATACGCAGTATTTT; CDR3 protein: CATKTDVADTQYF
D gene: TRBD1; J gene: TRBJ1-6; clone size: .; V gene: TRBV15; CDR3 DNA: TGTGCCACCAGCAGAGCCCCGGGACAGAATTCACCCCTCCACTTT; CDR3 protein: CATSRAPGQNSPLHF
D gene: .; J gene: TRBJ2-7; clone size: .; V gene: TRBV28; CDR3 DNA: TGTGCCAGCAGTTTAATGGGGCTAGCCCTATACGAGCAGTACTTC; CDR3 protein: CASSLMGLALYEQYF
D gene: .; J gene: TRBJ2-7; clone size: once; V gene: TRBV7-9; CDR3 DNA: TGTGCCAGCAGCCAACCCGGGGGCCTGCGAAGCTACGAGCAGTACTTC; CDR3 protein: CASSQPGGLRSYEQYF
D gene: .; J gene: TRBJ2-3; clone size: once; V gene: TRBV5-1; CDR3 DNA: TGCGCCAGCAGGACCGGAGTAGCAGGTGCAGATACGCAGTATTTT; CDR3 protein: CASRTGVAGADTQYF
D gene: TRBD1; J gene: TRBJ1-2; clone size: once; V gene: TRBV10-1; CDR3 DNA: TGCGCCAGCAGTGAGTCGGACCGGGACAGCTCATATGGCTACACCTTC; CDR3 protein: CASSESDRDSSYGYTF
D gene: .; J gene: TRBJ2-1; clone size: .; V gene: TRBV5-8; CDR3 DNA: TGTGCCAGCAGCTCGGCAAGCTCCTACAATGAGCAGTTCTTC; CDR3 protein: CASSSASSYNEQFF
D gene: .; J gene: TRBJ1-2; clone size: .; V gene: TRBV5-1; CDR3 DNA: TGCGCCAGCAGCTCCGACAAGGGGTCTGGCTACACCTTC; CDR3 protein: CASSSDKGSGYTF
D gene: TRBD1; J gene: TRBJ1-5; clone size: .; V gene: TRBV6-5; CDR3 DNA: TGTGCCAGCACCCAGTCAGGGGGTCGCAATCAGCCCCAGCATTTT; CDR3 protein: CASTQSGGRNQPQHF
D gene: .; J gene: TRBJ2-1; clone size: .; V gene: TRBV5-1; CDR3 DNA: TGCGCCAGCAGCTTGGAAGGTGAGCAGTTCTTC; CDR3 protein: CASSLEGEQFF
D gene: TRBD1; J gene: TRBJ1-5; clone size: .; V gene: TRBV5-4; CDR3 DNA: TGTGCCAGCAGCACTCGACGGGACAGGGGGCAGGGTCAGCCCCAGCATTTT; CDR3 protein: CASSTRRDRGQGQPQHF
D gene: .; J gene: TRBJ2-5; clone size: .; V gene: TRBV7-2; CDR3 DNA: TGTGCCAGCAGCCTCCACAGAAACCAAGAGACCCAGTACTTC; CDR3 protein: CASSLHRNQETQYF
D gene: .; J gene: TRBJ1-4; clone size: .; V gene: TRBV4-3; CDR3 DNA: TGCGCCAGCAGCCAAGACCGGGGGACTAAACTGTTTTTT; CDR3 protein: CASSQDRGTKLFF
D gene: TRBD2; J gene: TRBJ2-5; clone size: .; V gene: TRBV4-1; CDR3 DNA: TGCGCCAGCAGCCAAGATGGTGCCGGGACTAGATTAAGGACCCAGTACTTC; CDR3 protein: CASSQDGAGTRLRTQYF
D gene: TRBD2; J gene: TRBJ2-3; clone size: .; V gene: TRBV19; CDR3 DNA: TGTGCCAGTAGTACCCAGATTCGGGGGGGCAACGCAGATACGCAGTATTTT; CDR3 protein: CASSTQIRGGNADTQYF
D gene: .; J gene: TRBJ2-2; clone size: .; V gene: TRBV19; CDR3 DNA: TGTGCCAGTAGTATCGTTAGAACGAACACCGGGGAGCTGTTTTTT; CDR3 protein: CASSIVRTNTGELFF
D gene: .; J gene: TRBJ1-4; clone size: .; V gene: TRBV3-1/TRBV3-2; CDR3 DNA: TGTGCCAGCAGCCAAGGGACATCAACTAATGAAAAACTGTTTTTT; CDR3 protein: CASSQGTSTNEKLFF
D gene: .; J gene: TRBJ2-7; clone size: .; V gene: TRBV19; CDR3 DNA: TGTGCCAGTAGTATAGGTTGGTTTTACGAGCAGTACTTC; CDR3 protein: CASSIGWFYEQYF
D gene: TRBD1; J gene: TRBJ1-6; clone size: .; V gene: TRBV7-9; CDR3 DNA: TGTGCCAGCAGCTTAGGAGACAGGGGTAATTCACCCCTCCACTTT; CDR3 protein: CASSLGDRGNSPLHF
D gene: .; J gene: TRBJ1-4; clone size: .; V gene: TRBV6-5; CDR3 DNA: TGTGCCAGCATAGAACCGGCGTCGGAAAAACTGTTTTTT; CDR3 protein: CASIEPASEKLFF